The following is a T cell receptor beta chain sequence with its context. What it recognizes is unknown. TCRdb fed the reads into MiXCR, producing one record per CDR3 protein. The sample holds 60,000 to 75,000 distinct CDR3 sequences, around 21% seen once. The sample belongs to a study of type 1 regulatory T cells. In the study overall: T-allo10 is a Tr1-enriched, alloantigen-specific CD4 T cell product made in vitro.

CDR1 is SGHVS and CDR2 is FNYEAQ in the germline V gene. There are 15 residues in the CDR3. Points from the study as a whole: Type 1 regulatory T cells had a more restricted TCR repertoire than non-type 1 regulatory T cells.

The receptor was derived from a human donor in good health. The sequencing input was cultured type 1 regulatory T (Tr1) cells, either the whole culture or a sorted fraction (not recorded which). The genes are TRBV7-6 and TRBJ2-5, with D perhaps TRBD1 (5 bases). The DNA matches TRBJ2-7 better at its end, which makes the J call doubtful. CDR3 region: CASSLVSGLSYEQYF. The DNA of the CDR3 is TGTGCCAGCAGCTTAGTGTCAGGGCTTTCCTACGAGCAGTACTTC.